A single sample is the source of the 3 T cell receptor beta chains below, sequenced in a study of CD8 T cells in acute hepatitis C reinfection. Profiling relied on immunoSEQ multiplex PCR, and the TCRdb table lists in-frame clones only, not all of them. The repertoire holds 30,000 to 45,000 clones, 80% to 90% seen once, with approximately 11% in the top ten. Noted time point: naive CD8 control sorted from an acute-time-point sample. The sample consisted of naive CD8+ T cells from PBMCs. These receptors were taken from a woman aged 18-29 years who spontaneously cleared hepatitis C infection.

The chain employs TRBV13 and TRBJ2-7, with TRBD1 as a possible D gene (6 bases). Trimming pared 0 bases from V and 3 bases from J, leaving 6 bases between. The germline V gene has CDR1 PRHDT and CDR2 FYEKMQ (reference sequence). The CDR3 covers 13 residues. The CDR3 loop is CASSLGQGYEQYF. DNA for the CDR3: TGTGCCAGCAGCTTAGGACAGGGCTACGAGCAGTACTTC.

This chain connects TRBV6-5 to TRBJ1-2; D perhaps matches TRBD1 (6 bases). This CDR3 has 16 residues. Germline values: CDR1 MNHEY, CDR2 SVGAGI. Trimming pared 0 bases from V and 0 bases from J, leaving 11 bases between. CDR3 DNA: TGTGCCAGCAGTTACTCGAACAGGGAAGCTAACTATGGCTACACCTTC. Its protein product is CASSYSNREANYGYTF.

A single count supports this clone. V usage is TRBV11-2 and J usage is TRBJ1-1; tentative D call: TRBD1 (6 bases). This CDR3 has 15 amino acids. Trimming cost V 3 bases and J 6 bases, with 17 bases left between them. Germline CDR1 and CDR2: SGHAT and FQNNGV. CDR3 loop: CASSLSPGASAEAFF. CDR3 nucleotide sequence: TGTGCCAGCAGCTTGTCCCCGGGGGCCTCGGCTGAAGCTTTCTTT.